The rows below give T cell receptor beta chains drawn from one sample of a study of blood T cell repertoires in COVID-19. This table comes from immunoSEQ multiplex PCR, and its TCRdb copy is limited to in-frame clones, with some not included. The table shows about 380,000 clones, with 70% to 90% occurring only once. The sample taken for sequencing was PBMCs or T cells enriched from blood (not recorded which). All receptors come from a woman younger than 35 who had recovered from COVID-19. Each CDR3 is given with its conserved first and last residue. Fields, in order: J gene, clone size, D gene, V gene, CDR3 DNA, CDR3 protein. A D gene is named only where the DNA matches it firmly. Not every row has a clone size; where given, it reads once, few, many or a size class.

J: TRBJ1-3; size: .; D: TRBD1; V: TRBV2; DNA: TGTGCCAGCAGCGGACAGGGGACTGGAAACACCATATATTTT; CDR3: CASSGQGTGNTIYF
J: TRBJ2-2; size: .; D: TRBD1; V: TRBV11-2; DNA: TGTGCCAGCAGCCGTGACAGGGGAAACACCGGGGAGCTGTTTTTT; CDR3: CASSRDRGNTGELFF
J: TRBJ2-5; size: .; D: TRBD1; V: TRBV24-1; DNA: TGTGCCACCAGTGATCTGACAGGGGGCCGGGAGACCCAGTACTTC; CDR3: CATSDLTGGRETQYF
J: TRBJ2-6; size: once; D: .; V: TRBV5-1; DNA: TGCGCCAGCAGCTTGTTTCGCTCTGGGGCCAACGTCCTGACTTTC; CDR3: CASSLFRSGANVLTF
J: TRBJ2-1; size: .; D: TRBD2; V: TRBV7-6; DNA: TGTGCCAGCAGCTTAGCCGCGGGGGGCGATCTGTTCTTC; CDR3: CASSLAAGGDLFF
J: TRBJ1-2; size: .; D: .; V: TRBV19; DNA: TGTGCCAGTAGTGGGAGGTTTGGCTACACCTTC; CDR3: CASSGRFGYTF
J: TRBJ2-7; size: once; D: TRBD1; V: TRBV5-6; DNA: TGTGCCAGCAGGGGCCGGACAGGGGATTCCTACGAGCAGTACTTC; CDR3: CASRGRTGDSYEQYF
J: TRBJ2-2; size: .; D: .; V: TRBV4-3; DNA: TGCGCCAGCAGCCAAGCCCAGGGGTCGGGGGAGCTGTTTTTT; CDR3: CASSQAQGSGELFF
J: TRBJ2-6; size: .; D: .; V: TRBV5-1; DNA: TGCGCCAGCAGCGCAGGCACAGGAAGCTCTGGGGCCAACGTCCTGACTTTC; CDR3: CASSAGTGSSGANVLTF
J: TRBJ1-6; size: .; D: .; V: TRBV11-3; DNA: TGTGCCAGCAGCTTTGACACATACTCCTATAATTCACCCCTCCACTTT; CDR3: CASSFDTYSYNSPLHF
J: TRBJ2-7; size: .; D: .; V: TRBV19; DNA: TGTGCCAGTAGTATAGAATCCGGGTACGAGCAGTACTTC; CDR3: CASSIESGYEQYF
J: TRBJ1-2; size: .; D: .; V: TRBV5-1; DNA: TGCGCCAGCAGCATCCCCGAAGAGGGCGCTAACTATGGCTACACCTTC; CDR3: CASSIPEEGANYGYTF
J: TRBJ1-1; size: .; D: TRBD1; V: TRBV9; DNA: TGTGCCAGCAGCGGGGGACAGGGGGTCACTGAAGCTTTCTTT; CDR3: CASSGGQGVTEAFF
J: TRBJ1-3; size: .; D: .; V: TRBV6-5; DNA: TGTGCCAGCAGTTACTCGGAACAGCACGGAAACACCATATATTTT; CDR3: CASSYSEQHGNTIYF
J: TRBJ1-1; size: .; D: .; V: TRBV4-2; DNA: TGTGCCAGCAGCCAAGCAACAGGGCGGGACACTGAAGCTTTCTTT; CDR3: CASSQATGRDTEAFF
J: TRBJ1-3; size: .; D: TRBD1; V: TRBV2; DNA: TGTGCCAGCAGGCCGACAGGGACAGGAAACACCATATATTTT; CDR3: CASRPTGTGNTIYF